The next 13 T cell receptor beta chains were all read from a single sample in a study of shared clonotypes between healthy human individuals. Here immunoSEQ multiplex PCR was the method, and the copy in TCRdb shows in-frame clones only, minus some. The sample lists just over 2,000,000 clones; 95% were seen once. The sequencing input was naive CD4+ T cells sorted from blood. The subset here: CD45RA+ positively selected. These receptors came from a young man in good health.

The rearrangement joins TRBV20-1 to TRBJ2-1; tentatively, D is TRBD1 or TRBD2 (6 bases each). The ends were cut back, 3 bases at V and 10 bases at J, with 10 bases in the middle. The length of the CDR3 is 11 residues. CDR1 and CDR2 (germline): DFQATT, SNEGSKA (reference sequence). The CDR3 bases are TGCAGTGCTAGCGGGGGCCTGGAGCAGTTCTTC. This codes for CSASGGLEQFF.

In its sample, this clone was seen once. The CDR3 DNA reads TGTGCCTGGAGTGTACTCGGGGGTGACAGCACTTACGAGCAGTACTTC. The encoded protein is CAWSVLGGDSTYEQYF. The chain employs TRBV30 and TRBJ2-7, with a tentative D call TRBD2 (6 bases). Germline V lookup: CDR1 GTSNPN, CDR2 SVGIG (reference sequence). V shed 0 bases and J shed 4 bases, with 19 bases lying between them. The CDR3 totals 16 residues. The full variable domain, rest sourced from reference TRBV30 and TRBJ2-7, is SQTIHQWPATLVQPVGSPLSLECTVEGTSNPNLYWYRQAAGRGLQLLFYSVGIGQISSEVPQNLSASRPQDRQFILSSKKLLLSDSGFYLCAWSVLGGDSTYEQYFGPGTRLTVT.

The rearrangement joins TRBV7-2 to TRBJ1-2; 9 nucleotides match TRBD1. Germline-derived CDR1 and CDR2 are SGHTA and FQGNSA. This CDR3 has 15 residues. The V gene end was trimmed by 2 bases and the J gene end by 3 bases; junction bases not matched to a gene: 4. CDR3 coding DNA: TGTGCCAGCAGCTTACGACAGGGGGTATACTATGGCTACACCTTC. This encodes CASSLRQGVYYGYTF.

The rearrangement uses TRBV5-1 and TRBJ1-3; 8 positions match TRBD1. Germline V gene sequence: CDR1 SGHRS, CDR2 YFSETQ. CDR3 length: 17 residues. J was trimmed by 0 bases and V by 3 bases; bases with no gene match: 8. CDR3 coding DNA: TGCGCCAGCAGCTCATCAGGGGGCTTTCGCTCTGGAAACACCATATATTTT. Protein sequence: CASSSSGGFRSGNTIYF. The whole variable domain, filled in from reference TRBV5-1 and TRBJ1-3, reads KAGVTQTPRYLIKTRGQQVTLSCSPISGHRSVSWYQQTPGQGLQFLFEYFSETQRNKGNFPGRFSGRQFSNSRSEMNVSTLELGDSALYLCASSSSGGFRSGNTIYFGEGSWLTVV.

The J gene is TRBJ2-1, the V gene TRBV4-3, with 10 bases matching TRBD2. The V segment lost 3 bases and the J segment 1 base; nucleotides outside the gene matches: 0. The CDR3 length is 15 residues. Germline loops: CDR1 LGHNA, CDR2 YSLEER. In nucleotides, the CDR3 is TGCGCCAGCAGCCAGACTAGCGGGTCCTACAATGAGCAGTTCTTC. This gives the protein CASSQTSGSYNEQFF.

The chain links TRBV7-9 to TRBJ2-7, with D perhaps TRBD2 (5 bases). The germline V and J ends were trimmed by 4 bases and 1 base, with 14 bases remaining between them. CDR3 length: 15 amino acids. CDR1 SEHNR and CDR2 FQNEAQ come from the germline V gene (reference sequence). The DNA for the CDR3 is TGTGCCAGCAGCTATGTGGGAGTTGAGTCCTACGAGCAGTACTTC. Translating it yields CASSYVGVESYEQYF.

This clone has more than one count but fewer than ten. The chain couples TRBV6-5 to TRBJ1-2; TRBD1 matches 8 bases. The CDR3 has 12 residues. CDR1 and CDR2 (germline): MNHEY, SVGAGI. Trimming removed 6 bases from V and 8 bases from J; junction bases left unmatched: 5. The CDR3 loop reads CASSLGTGGYTF. The CDR3 nucleotides are TGTGCCAGCAGCCTAGGGACAGGCGGCTACACCTTC.

The chain links TRBV6-6 to TRBJ1-5; a weak D match, TRBD1 (5 bases). CDR1 MNHNY and CDR2 SVGAGI come from the germline V gene (reference sequence). The CDR3 is 15 residues long. The V end lost 2 bases, the J end lost 3 bases, and 11 bases lay between the germline ends. CDR3 nucleotide sequence: TGTGCCAGCAGTTACGGACAAGGCATCAATCAGCCCCAGCATTTT. Translation gives CASSYGQGINQPQHF.

In this sample, this clone turned up a few times. At the DNA level, this CDR3 is encoded by other sequences in the same sample as well. CDR3 bases: TGTGCCAGCAGCGCGGGACTAGCGGGGGGCCAAGAGACCCAGTACTTC. This codes for CASSAGLAGGQETQYF. This chain joins TRBV9 and TRBJ2-5; TRBD2 aligns across 15 bases. Germline V gene sequence: CDR1 SGDLS, CDR2 YYNGEE. The CDR3 covers 16 residues. J lost 1 base, V lost 3 bases, and 1 base had no gene match. Full variable domain (outside the CDR3, taken from reference TRBV9 and TRBJ2-5): DSGVTQTPKHLITATGQRVTLRCSPRSGDLSVYWYQQSLDQGLQFLIQYYNGEERAKGNILERFSAQQFPDLHSELNLSSLELGDSALYFCASSAGLAGGQETQYFGPGTRLLVL.

The chain is built from TRBV7-2 and TRBJ1-2; 9 bases line up with TRBD1. CDR1 and CDR2 from the germline V gene are SGHTA and FQGNSA. The CDR3 has 16 amino acids. J gave up 5 bases and V 7 bases, and 14 bases lay outside the gene matches. CDR3 residues: CASTLILQGATYGYTF. CDR3 nucleotide sequence: TGTGCCAGCACCCTCATTCTACAGGGGGCCACGTATGGCTACACCTTC.

This chain links TRBV5-1 with TRBJ2-1; D is possibly TRBD2 (6 bases). Germline CDR1 is SGHRS and CDR2 is YFSETQ. With 1 base removed from V and 8 bases from J, the gap between germline ends came to 13 bases. The CDR3 length is 14 residues. CDR3 protein: CASSLSRENYEQFF. The CDR3 DNA reads as TGCGCCAGCAGCTTGTCACGGGAGAACTATGAGCAGTTCTTC.

This chain connects TRBV7-9 to TRBJ1-6; D might be TRBD1 (6 bases). Trimming took off 10 bases at V and 8 bases at J, with 30 bases between the two ends. Germline V gives CDR1 SEHNR, CDR2 FQNEAQ (reference sequence). The CDR3 sequence is 18 residues long. CDR3 nucleotides: TGTGCCACCCAGCTTGGGGGTGCGAACGGGACACTGGATTCACCCCTCCACTTT. Amino acids: CATQLGGANGTLDSPLHF.

The chain recombines TRBV2 with TRBJ2-2, with D possibly matching TRBD2 (5 bases). Trimming pared 5 bases from V and 1 base from J, leaving 11 bases between. The CDR3 covers 15 residues. From germline, CDR1 is SNHLY and CDR2 FYNNEI. The CDR3, as DNA: TGTGCCAGCAGTCGGACTGGGATGAACACCGGGGAGCTGTTTTTT. This encodes CASSRTGMNTGELFF.